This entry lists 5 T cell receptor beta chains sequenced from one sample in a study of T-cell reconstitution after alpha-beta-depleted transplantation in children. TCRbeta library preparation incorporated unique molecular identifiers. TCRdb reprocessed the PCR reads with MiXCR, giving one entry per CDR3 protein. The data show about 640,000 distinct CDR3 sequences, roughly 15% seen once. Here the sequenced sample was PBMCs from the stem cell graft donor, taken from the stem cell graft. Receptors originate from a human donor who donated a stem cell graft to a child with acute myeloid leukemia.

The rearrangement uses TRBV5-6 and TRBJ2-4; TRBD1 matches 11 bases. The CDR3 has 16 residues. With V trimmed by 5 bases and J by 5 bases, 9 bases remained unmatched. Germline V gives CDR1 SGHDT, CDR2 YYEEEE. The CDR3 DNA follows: TGTGCCAGCAGACGGACAGGGGGCGCCCCGCAAAACATTCAGTACTTC. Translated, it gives CASRRTGGAPQNIQYF. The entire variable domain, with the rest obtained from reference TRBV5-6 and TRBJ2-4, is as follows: DAGVTQSPTHLIKTRGQQVTLRCSPKSGHDTVSWYQQALGQGPQFIFQYYEEEERQRGNFPDRFSGHQFPNYSSELNVNALLLGDSALYLCASRRTGGAPQNIQYFGAGTRLSVL.

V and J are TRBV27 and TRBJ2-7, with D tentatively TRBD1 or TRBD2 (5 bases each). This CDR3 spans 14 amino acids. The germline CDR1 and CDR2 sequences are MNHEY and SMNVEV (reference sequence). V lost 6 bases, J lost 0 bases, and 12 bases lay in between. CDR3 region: CASSPGPTSYEQYV. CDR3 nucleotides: TGTGCCAGCAGCCCGGGACCTACCTCCTACGAGCAGTACGTC.

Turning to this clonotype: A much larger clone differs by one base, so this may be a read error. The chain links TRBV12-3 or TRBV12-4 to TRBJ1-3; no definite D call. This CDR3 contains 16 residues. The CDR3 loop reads CASSLEPRNSGNTIHF. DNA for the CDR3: TGTGCCAGCAGTTTAGAACCCAGGAACTCTGGAAACACCATACATTTT.

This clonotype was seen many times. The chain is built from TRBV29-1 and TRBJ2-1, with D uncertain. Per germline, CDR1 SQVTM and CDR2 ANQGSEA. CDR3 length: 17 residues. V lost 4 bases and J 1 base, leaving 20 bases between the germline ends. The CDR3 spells CSVVFVSEPRSYNEQFF. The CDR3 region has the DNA TGCAGCGTTGTCTTCGTCTCTGAGCCCAGGTCCTACAATGAGCAGTTCTTC.

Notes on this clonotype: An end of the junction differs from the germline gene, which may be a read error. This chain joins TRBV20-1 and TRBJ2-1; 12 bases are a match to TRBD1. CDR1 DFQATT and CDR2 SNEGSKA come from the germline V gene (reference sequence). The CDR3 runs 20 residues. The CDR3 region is CCARDSGTGGSRSSYNEQFF. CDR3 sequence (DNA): TGCTGTGCTAGAGATTCCGGGACAGGGGGCTCCAGGAGCTCCTACAATGAGCAGTTCTTC.